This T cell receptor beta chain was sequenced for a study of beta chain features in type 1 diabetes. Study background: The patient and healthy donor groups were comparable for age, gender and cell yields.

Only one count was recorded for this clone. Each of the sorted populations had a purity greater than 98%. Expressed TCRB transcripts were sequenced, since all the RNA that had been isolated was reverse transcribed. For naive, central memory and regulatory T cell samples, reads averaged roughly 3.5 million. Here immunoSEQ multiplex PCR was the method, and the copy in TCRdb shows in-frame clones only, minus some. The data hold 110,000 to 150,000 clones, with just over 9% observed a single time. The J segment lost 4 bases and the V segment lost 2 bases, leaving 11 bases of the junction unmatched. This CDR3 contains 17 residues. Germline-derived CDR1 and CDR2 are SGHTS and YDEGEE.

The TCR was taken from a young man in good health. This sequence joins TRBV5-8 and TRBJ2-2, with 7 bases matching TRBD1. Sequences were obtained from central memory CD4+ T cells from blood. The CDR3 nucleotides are TGTGCCAGCAGCTTCATAGGGACAGCACTTGGCACCGGGGAGCTGTTTTTT. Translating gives CASSFIGTALGTGELFF.